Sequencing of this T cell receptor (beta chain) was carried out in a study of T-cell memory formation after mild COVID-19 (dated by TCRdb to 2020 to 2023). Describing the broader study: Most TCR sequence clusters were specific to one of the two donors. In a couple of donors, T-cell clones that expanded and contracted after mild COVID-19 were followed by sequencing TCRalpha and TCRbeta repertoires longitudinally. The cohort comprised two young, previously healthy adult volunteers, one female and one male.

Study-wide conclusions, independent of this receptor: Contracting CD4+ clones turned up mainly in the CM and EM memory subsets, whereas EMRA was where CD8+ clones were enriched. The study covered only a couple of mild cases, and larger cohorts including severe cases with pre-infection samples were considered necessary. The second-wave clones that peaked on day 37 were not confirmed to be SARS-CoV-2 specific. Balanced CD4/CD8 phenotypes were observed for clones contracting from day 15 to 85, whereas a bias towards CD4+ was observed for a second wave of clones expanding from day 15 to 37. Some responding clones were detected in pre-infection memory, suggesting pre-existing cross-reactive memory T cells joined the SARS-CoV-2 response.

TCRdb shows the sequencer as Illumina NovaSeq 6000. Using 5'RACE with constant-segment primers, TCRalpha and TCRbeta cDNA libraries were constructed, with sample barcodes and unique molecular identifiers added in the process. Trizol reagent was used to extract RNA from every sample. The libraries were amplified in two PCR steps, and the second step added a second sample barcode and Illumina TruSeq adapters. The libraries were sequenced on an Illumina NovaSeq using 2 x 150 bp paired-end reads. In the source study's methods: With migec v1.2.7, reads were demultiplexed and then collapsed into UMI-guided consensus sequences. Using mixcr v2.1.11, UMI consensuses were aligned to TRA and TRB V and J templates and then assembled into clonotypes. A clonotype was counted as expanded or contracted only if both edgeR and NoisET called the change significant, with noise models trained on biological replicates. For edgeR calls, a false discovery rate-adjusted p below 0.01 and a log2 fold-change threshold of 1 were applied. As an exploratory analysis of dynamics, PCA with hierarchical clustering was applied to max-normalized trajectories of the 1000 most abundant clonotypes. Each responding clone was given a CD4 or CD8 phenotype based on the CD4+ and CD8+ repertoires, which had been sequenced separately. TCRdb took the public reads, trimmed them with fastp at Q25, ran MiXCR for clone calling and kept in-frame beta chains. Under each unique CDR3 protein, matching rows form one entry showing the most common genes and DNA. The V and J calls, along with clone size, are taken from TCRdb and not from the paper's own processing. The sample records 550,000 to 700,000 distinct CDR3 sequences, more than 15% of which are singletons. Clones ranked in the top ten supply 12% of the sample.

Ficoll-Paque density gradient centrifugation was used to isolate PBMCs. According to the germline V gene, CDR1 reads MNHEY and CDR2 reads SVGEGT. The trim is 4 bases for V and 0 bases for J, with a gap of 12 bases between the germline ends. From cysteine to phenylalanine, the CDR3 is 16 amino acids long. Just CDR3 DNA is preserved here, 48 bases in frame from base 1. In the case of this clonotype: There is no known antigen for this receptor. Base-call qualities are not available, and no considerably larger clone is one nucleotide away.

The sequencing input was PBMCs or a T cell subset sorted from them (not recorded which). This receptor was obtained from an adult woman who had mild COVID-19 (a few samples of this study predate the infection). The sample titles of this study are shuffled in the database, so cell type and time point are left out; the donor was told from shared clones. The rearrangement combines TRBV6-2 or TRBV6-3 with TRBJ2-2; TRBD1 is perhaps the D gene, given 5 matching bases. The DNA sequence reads TGTGCCAGCAGTTCCCCAGGGAATACGAACACCGGGGAGCTGTTTTTT. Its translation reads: CASSSPGNTNTGELFF.